This TCR beta chain was sequenced in a study of PD-1 blockade in classical Hodgkin lymphoma (dated by TCRdb to 2018 to 2020). Broadly, across the study: Nivolumab dosing was 3 mg/kg intravenously every 2 weeks, continuing until either disease progression or unacceptable toxicity. The study used TCR beta sequencing and CyTOF to define a peripheral blood immune signature of response to PD-1 blockade in classical Hodgkin lymphoma.

Summary of the overall study and its limitations: Baseline diversity similar to that of newly diagnosed patients was observed in trial patients achieving complete response, whereas significantly lower diversity was observed in partial responders and progressors. Patients starting nivolumab less than 1 year after ASCT had lower diversity and were excluded from later analyses to avoid confounding by immune reconstitution. CD4+ but not CD8+ TCR diversity rose significantly by C4D1 (p=0.0027 vs p=0.16), most apparent in complete responders (p=0.02). Baseline TCR diversity was reported to be lower in newly diagnosed patients than in healthy donors and to be lower still in relapsed/refractory patients. The study was limited to a single clinical trial cohort, and causes of repertoire differences, possibly disease activity or prior therapy, remained undefined.

This specimen's time point label, interpreted: cycle 2 day 1 (C2D1) of nivolumab. Every trial patient had relapsed after autologous stem cell transplantation, and cohorts A, B and C differed in prior brentuximab vedotin exposure. The trial cohort comprised approximately 55 patients with relapsed/refractory classical Hodgkin lymphoma whose best overall responses were complete response, partial response or progressive disease. In the multi-cohort phase II CheckMate 205 trial, trial patients received single-agent nivolumab. An independent review committee assessed best overall response by applying the 2007 International Working Group response criteria. Trial PBMCs were collected immediately before nivolumab initiation (C1D1) and during therapy at cycle 2 day 1 and cycle 4 day 1. After peripheral blood was drawn into 8 mL Vacutainer Cell Preparation Tubes, PBMCs were isolated by centrifugation and then cryopreserved.

For this clone: The target of this receptor is not known. No qualities accompany the bases; no much larger clone lies one base away.

Genomic DNA was extracted with the Qiagen DNeasy kit from unsorted PBMCs and from negatively selected CD4+ and CD8+ fractions. Amplification of TCR beta CDR3 regions was done by immunoSEQ multiplex PCR with primers that anneal to V and J segments. A synthetic immune receptor repertoire was used to minimize amplification bias, and any residual bias was removed computationally once sequencing was done. Under the source paper's analysis protocol: Repertoire diversity was quantified as the Shannon entropy index using custom Python scripts. The unsorted, CD4+ and CD8+ repertoires were each analyzed separately, with the exception of combined analyses, where CD4+ and CD8+ sequences were merged in silico. Clonal expansion was defined as a frequency increase of at least 2-fold after treatment compared with C1D1, and clones undetected at baseline were assigned a pseudocount of 0.5. Singleton clones were defined as clones with 0 or 1 copy at C1D1, and non-singleton clones were defined as clones with 2 or more copies. Clones expanded in unsorted samples were assigned a CD4+, CD8+ or unknown annotation through matching of protein sequences in sorted samples from the same patient. Diversity changes from C1D1 to C4D1 were tested in paired samples using Wilcoxon tests. TCRdb stores this immuneACCESS table with in-frame sequences only. Part of the clones is absent; in the studies checked, under half of the shortfall reflects unresolved V genes, and no reason is known for the rest. That table gives V, J and clone size, and the DNA gave D and trimming. In this sample the table shows 25,000 to 30,000 clones, 75% to 90% of which occur a single time. The biggest ten clones account for 20% to 25% of the sample.

The input for sequencing was peripheral blood mononuclear cells (PBMCs), taken before the second cycle of nivolumab. The clonotype comes from a human donor with classical Hodgkin lymphoma.

The DNA is as follows: TGCGCCAGCAGCTCAGGTTACGAGCAGTTCTTC. Protein translation: CASSSGYEQFF. The chain joins TRBV5-1 to TRBJ2-1, with the D segment identity uncertain. Trimming removed 3 bases from V and 10 bases from J, leaving 8 bases between the germline ends. Including the terminal cysteine and phenylalanine, the CDR3 comprises 11 residues. The DNA shown is the 33-base CDR3, in frame from base 1. The germline V gene specifies SGHRS as CDR1 and YFSETQ as CDR2.